This T cell receptor beta chain is from a study of blood T cells in healthy people across ages (dated by TCRdb to 2013 to 2016). Turning to the overall study: In model experiments, roughly one uniquely barcoded TCR beta cDNA molecule per two T cells was captured by template switching. The study measured age-related changes in TCR beta repertoire diversity using deep sequencing normalized with unique cDNA molecular identifiers. Four age groups were formed from the donors: young (average approximately 16 years), middle-aged (around 40), aged (more than 55) and long-lived (more than 75). To avoid experimental bias, donors of different ages were randomly spread across the sequencing lanes. Using the same blood draw, the study looked at two additional independent replicas of 1 million unique cDNA reads for two donors, one aged 18 to 30 and the other aged 80 or older.

The donors were roughly 40 Caucasian individuals from Russia, aged roughly 6 to 90 years, who were systemically healthy. Approximately 9.3 milliliters of peripheral blood were collected from each donor into EDTA-treated Vacutainer tubes. PBMCs were isolated by Ficoll-Paque density-gradient centrifugation, with at least 7 million obtained per sample. Trizol reagent was used to extract total RNA from the PBMCs, yielding at least 6 micrograms per sample. The percentages of naive CD45RAhigh/CD27high T cells were determined by flow cytometry on a PBMC aliquot from every donor. The V and J ends are trimmed by 10 bases and 7 bases, leaving 14 bases between them. The germline V gene encodes CDR1 MNHNY and CDR2 SVGAGI (reference sequence). The CDR3 starts with the cysteine, ends with the phenylalanine, and has 12 residues. Kept here is only the CDR3 DNA, which spans 36 bases and is read in frame from base 1.

Concerning this clonotype: It lacks a known antigen. Nothing much larger sits one base from this clone, and base qualities are not available.

Overall study outcomes, separate from this receptor: Observed TCR beta diversity per million T cells fell roughly linearly with age, and a significant reduction was already apparent by age roughly 40. Total diversity estimates from one million sequenced T cells were considered lower bounds and underestimates. The percentage of naive T cells measured by flow cytometry correlated strongly with observed TCR beta diversity. Compared with the aged group, the long-lived group had more naive CD4+ T cells, fewer expanded clones and increased TCR diversity, suggesting age selection. Conclusive comparison of naive and antigen-experienced compartments was prevented by the profiling of bulk unsorted PBMCs. Donor CMV infection status was unknown, potentially confounding age-related changes in expanded clonotypes.

The library was produced with 5' RACE. The listed sequencing device is Illumina HiSeq 2500. A second PCR of about 6 to 12 cycles was performed with a sample-barcoded 5' primer and a J-beta primer mix. A template-switch 5' adaptor carrying 12 random nucleotides introduced a unique molecular identifier onto each TCR beta cDNA molecule. Each sample yielded at least 2.5 million CDR3-containing paired-end reads. First-strand cDNA synthesis was performed from all RNA using the Mint cDNA synthesis kit, with priming by a TRBC-specific oligonucleotide. Following uracil-DNA glycosylase treatment, all cDNA underwent a first 18-cycle PCR with the universal primers M1SS and BC2_uni_R. The original methods were these. Normalization of each sample was performed by random selection of 1 million high-quality reads, each carrying a distinct molecular identifier. Reads with shared molecular identifiers were discarded instead of being binned into consensus sequences. MiTCR, run with a Q25 quality threshold and the strictest error-elimination algorithm, handled CDR3 identification, clonotype clustering and error correction. A nonparametric unseen species model with Euler transformation was used to estimate a lower bound on total TCR beta diversity. TCRdb redid the processing of the public reads, applying fastp at Q25 and MiXCR, and retained in-frame beta chains. Every entry covers one CDR3 protein and lists the most common genes and DNA from its rows. These V and J calls are TCRdb output, not the study's own analysis. Present in this sample are 800,000 to 950,000 distinct CDR3 sequences, 35% to 40% of which were seen just once. The leading ten clones occupy over 10% of the sample.

This sequence was found in a man aged 18-30 years in good health. The chain is encoded by TRBV6-6 joined to TRBJ1-5; TRBD1 is a weak D gene call, 5 bases matching. Sequencing was carried out using blood. CDR3 region: CATGIGEQPQHF. The DNA sequence is TGTGCCACAGGGATCGGGGAGCAGCCCCAGCATTTT.